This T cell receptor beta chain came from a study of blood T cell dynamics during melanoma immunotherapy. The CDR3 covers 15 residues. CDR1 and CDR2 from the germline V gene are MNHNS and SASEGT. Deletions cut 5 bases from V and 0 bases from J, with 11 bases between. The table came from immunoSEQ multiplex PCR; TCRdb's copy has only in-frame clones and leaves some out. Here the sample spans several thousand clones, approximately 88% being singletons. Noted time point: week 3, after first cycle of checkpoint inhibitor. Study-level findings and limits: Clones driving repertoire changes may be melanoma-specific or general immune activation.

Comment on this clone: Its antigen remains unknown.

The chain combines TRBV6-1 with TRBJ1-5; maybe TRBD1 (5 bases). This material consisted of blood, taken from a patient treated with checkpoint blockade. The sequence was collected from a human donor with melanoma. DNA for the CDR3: TGTGCCAGCAGTAGGACACCTTATAGCAATCAGCCCCAGCATTTT. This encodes CASSRTPYSNQPQHF.